Shown below are 27 T cell receptor beta chains from a single sample sequenced in a study. MiXCR, run by TCRdb on the RT-PCR reads, gives a single entry per CDR3 protein. The sample gives about 680,000 distinct CDR3 sequences, 12% to 15% of which show up once; 3% to 4.5% is in the top ten. The sample comprised memory CD4+ T cells from blood. The receptors here all came from a female donor in good health, serving as a healthy control.

This chain uses TRBV9 with TRBJ2-5; 9 bases agree with TRBD2. The ends lost 5 bases at V and 5 bases at J; junction bases unmatched: 10. There are 15 residues in the CDR3. CDR1 and CDR2 (germline): SGDLS, YYNGEE. The CDR3: CASSRIAGVEETQYF. The CDR3 coding sequence is TGTGCCAGCAGTAGGATAGCGGGAGTTGAGGAGACCCAGTACTTC.

The chain carries TRBV19 and TRBJ2-1; 11 positions match TRBD2. The CDR3 is made up of 17 amino acids. The germline gives CDR1 LNHDA, CDR2 SQIVND (reference sequence). The junction had 8 bases not matched to a gene; V was cut back by 4 bases and J by 3 bases. In nucleotides, the CDR3 is TGTGCCAGTAGTACCTTAACCGGGACTAGCGGCTACAATGAGCAGTTCTTC. Amino acid sequence: CASSTLTGTSGYNEQFF.

This clonotype was counted a few times. V is TRBV2 and J is TRBJ1-2, with unresolved D. CDR1 is SNHLY, CDR2 FYNNEI, per germline. The CDR3 is 14 residues long. The germline V and J ends were trimmed by 4 bases and 4 bases, with 13 bases remaining between them. DNA of the CDR3: TGTGCCAGCAGTGTCCAGGCAGAAATCTATGGCTACACCTTC. This translates into CASSVQAEIYGYTF.

This sequence joins TRBV9 and TRBJ2-2; no clear D. The CDR3 consists of 15 residues. Trimming took 0 bases from V and 1 from J, leaving 7 bases between them. CDR1 and CDR2 (germline): SGDLS, YYNGEE. Here the CDR3 DNA reads TGTGCCAGCAGCGTAGGGACGGGGAACACCGGGGAGCTGTTTTTT. Protein product: CASSVGTGNTGELFF.

This clonotype came up a few times. This chain's CDR3 is CSAQLDWNGYTF. The CDR3 nucleotides are TGCAGTGCTCAGCTTGATTGGAATGGCTACACCTTC. The chain links TRBV20-1 to TRBJ1-2, with no clear D. CDR1 is DFQATT and CDR2 is SNEGSKA in the germline V gene (reference sequence). The CDR3 has 12 amino acids. Trimming took off 5 bases at V and 6 bases at J, with 13 bases between the two ends.

The rearrangement joins TRBV5-1 to TRBJ2-3; 8 bases are shared with TRBD2. Per the germline V gene, CDR1 is SGHRS and CDR2 is YFSETQ. V shed 2 bases, J shed 4 bases, and the junction held 6 bases outside the gene matches. This CDR3 spans 15 amino acids. CDR3 in DNA: TGCGCCAGCAGCTTAGATAGCGGGGTGGCAGATACGCAGTATTTT. It specifies CASSLDSGVADTQYF.

This clonotype was counted a few times. The chain has TRBV12-3 or TRBV12-4 and TRBJ1-1; TRBD1 might be the D (5 bases). Trimming pared 0 bases from V and 1 base from J, leaving 9 bases between. The CDR3 is made up of 15 amino acids. The CDR3 loop is CASSLAGTRNTEAFF. CDR3 bases: TGTGCCAGCAGTTTAGCGGGGACCCGGAACACTGAAGCTTTCTTT.

The chain couples TRBV11-2 to TRBJ2-1; weak D call: TRBD2 (5 bases). V lost 8 bases and J 0 bases, leaving 17 bases between the germline ends. The germline CDR1 and CDR2 sequences are SGHAT and FQNNGV. The CDR3 is made up of 16 amino acids. CDR3 nucleotide sequence: TGTGCCAGCTGCCGCACGGGAAGAAGCTCCTACAATGAGCAGTTCTTC. It specifies CASCRTGRSSYNEQFF.

CDR3 sequence (DNA): TGTGCCAGCAGACGCGGGACTAGCCCCGAGCAGTACTTC. The encoded protein is CASRRGTSPEQYF. V usage is TRBV6-2 or TRBV6-3 and J usage is TRBJ2-7; 9 nucleotides align to TRBD2. The CDR3 totals 13 residues. The trim removed 6 bases at V and 6 bases at J, leaving 6 bases unmatched. Germline V gene data show CDR1 as MNHEY and CDR2 as SVGEGT.

This clonotype has just a few counts. The genes are TRBV9 and TRBJ1-5; 8 bases are a match to TRBD1. Germline CDR1 and CDR2: SGDLS and YYNGEE. The V and J ends lost 3 bases and 8 bases, in that order; junction bases with no gene match: 7. This CDR3 comprises 14 residues. For the CDR3, the DNA is TGTGCCAGCAGCGCCGCAGGGGGCTTTGAGCCCCAGCATTTT. Translated: CASSAAGGFEPQHF.

This CDR3 reads CASSLDGTLSYEQYF. The CDR3 nucleotides are TGCGCCAGCAGCTTGGATGGCACTCTGTCCTACGAGCAGTACTTC. This sequence joins TRBV5-1 and TRBJ2-7; D is ambiguous. Trimming shortened V by 0 bases and J by 1 base, and 11 bases separated the two germline ends. The CDR3 is 15 residues long. The germline V gene encodes CDR1 SGHRS and CDR2 YFSETQ.

In this sample, this clonotype turned up many times. V is TRBV29-1 and J is TRBJ2-7; D is undetermined. This CDR3 contains 11 residues. Trimming removed 4 bases at V and 7 bases at J, with 11 bases between. Germline V gene lookup returns CDR1 SQVTM and CDR2 ANQGSEA. CDR3 sequence: CSVVLTGEQYF. The CDR3 DNA reads as TGCAGCGTTGTTTTAACCGGAGAGCAGTACTTC.

The rearrangement uses TRBV30 and TRBJ1-4; 9 positions match TRBD1. This CDR3 spans 15 amino acids. Losses at the gene ends were 0 bases for V and 5 bases for J; bases not matched to a gene: 4. Germline CDR1 and CDR2: GTSNPN and SVGIG (reference sequence). CDR3 amino acids: CAWSVGGTGNEKLFF. CDR3 sequence (DNA): TGTGCCTGGAGTGTAGGAGGGACAGGGAATGAAAAACTGTTTTTT.

The CDR3 bases are TGTGCCAGCAGCTTAGGAGCGGCAGGATCACCCAATGAGCAGTTCTTC. Amino acids: CASSLGAAGSPNEQFF. The chain recombines TRBV7-9 with TRBJ2-1; a weak D match, TRBD2 (5 bases). The CDR3 consists of 16 residues. V lost 1 base to trimming and J lost 6 bases, with 16 bases between them. The germline V gene encodes CDR1 SEHNR and CDR2 FQNEAQ (reference sequence).

This chain uses TRBV2 with TRBJ2-3; tentatively, D is TRBD1 or TRBD2 (6 bases each). V was clipped by 3 bases and J by 4 bases, with 11 bases between them. Germline values: CDR1 SNHLY, CDR2 FYNNEI. The CDR3 is made up of 14 amino acids. The CDR3 DNA sequence: TGTGCCAGCAGTGATGGGGGGCATTCAGATACGCAGTATTTT. It encodes CASSDGGHSDTQYF.

This clonotype has only a few counts. V is TRBV9 and J is TRBJ1-2; 7 nucleotides align to TRBD1. Germline V gene data show CDR1 as SGDLS and CDR2 as YYNGEE. The V segment lost 4 bases and the J segment 7 bases; nucleotides outside the gene matches: 10. This CDR3 spans 14 amino acids. CDR3 DNA: TGTGCCAGCAGCCCCGGGACAGTTCACCGTGGCTACACCTTC. Amino acid sequence: CASSPGTVHRGYTF. Variable domain in full (rest from reference TRBV9 and TRBJ1-2): DSGVTQTPKHLITATGQRVTLRCSPRSGDLSVYWYQQSLDQGLQFLIQYYNGEERAKGNILERFSAQQFPDLHSELNLSSLELGDSALYFCASSPGTVHRGYTFGSGTRLTVV.

The chain recombines TRBV4-3 with TRBJ2-3, with TRBD2 matching 9 bases. Losses at the gene ends were 1 base for V and 3 bases for J; bases not matched to a gene: 8. The CDR3 covers 17 residues. Germline CDR1 is LGHNA and CDR2 is YSLEER. DNA of the CDR3: TGCGCCAGCAGCCAAGGAGTGGCGGGAGGGCCGACAGATACGCAGTATTTT. Translation gives CASSQGVAGGPTDTQYF.

This clonotype was seen only a few times. The chain recombines TRBV12-3 or TRBV12-4 with TRBJ1-1, with a possible D match to TRBD1 (5 bases). Trimming left V 1 base short and J 4 bases short, with 13 bases between. This CDR3 is built from 15 residues. CDR3 loop: CASSLGSTRVTEAFF. The CDR3 coding sequence is TGTGCCAGCAGTTTAGGCTCGACCAGGGTCACTGAAGCTTTCTTT.

This clonotype was counted ten times or more. The rearrangement uses TRBV29-1 and TRBJ2-7; a weak D match, TRBD1 (5 bases). Germline CDR1 and CDR2: SQVTM and ANQGSEA. The CDR3 consists of 13 residues. The ends were cut back, 0 bases at V and 3 bases at J, with 9 bases in the middle. The CDR3 nucleotides are TGCAGCGTTGAAGAAGGGGCTTTCTACGAGCAGTACTTC. It specifies CSVEEGAFYEQYF.

This clonotype was seen a handful of times. This sequence joins TRBV6-5 and TRBJ2-3; 10 nucleotides match TRBD2. The CDR3 length is 18 residues. The germline V gene encodes CDR1 MNHEY and CDR2 SVGAGI. V lost 2 bases and J lost 0; bases outside the gene matches: 8. The CDR3 region has the DNA TGTGCCAGCAGTTACAGGCTAGCGGGAGCTCGTAGCACAGATACGCAGTATTTT. Translating gives CASSYRLAGARSTDTQYF.

This clonotype came up a few times. Germline and junction disagree at one end, which may indicate a read error. This chain uses TRBV5-1 with TRBJ1-5; 7 positions agree with TRBD1. CDR1 is SGHRS, CDR2 YFSETQ, per germline. The CDR3 spans 14 residues. CDR3 sequence reads: CASSSTGDNQPQHF. CDR3 sequence (DNA): TGTGCCAGCAGTTCCACAGGGGACAATCAGCCCCAGCATTTT.

The chain links TRBV6-5 to TRBJ2-3, with TRBD2 matching over 7 bases. V dropped 5 bases and J dropped 1; count of bases not matched to a gene: 9. CDR3 length: 16 amino acids. Looked up from germline, CDR1 is MNHEY and CDR2 is SVGAGI. CDR3 in DNA: TGTGCCAGCAGTACCTACGGGGGGAGAGGCACAGATACGCAGTATTTT. Its protein is CASSTYGGRGTDTQYF.

The table lists this clonotype with a few counts. The CDR3 region has the DNA TGTGCCAGCTCGGGAGGTTATAATTCACCCCTCCACTTT. Translated, it gives CASSGGYNSPLHF. The V call is TRBV6-5, the J call TRBJ1-6; no reliable D call. There are 13 residues in the CDR3. CDR1 and CDR2 from the germline V gene are MNHEY and SVGAGI. V shed 8 bases and J shed 4 bases, with 9 bases lying between them.

The gene calls are TRBV5-5 and TRBJ1-1; TRBD1 aligns across 7 bases. The V segment lost 1 base and the J segment 6 bases; nucleotides outside the gene matches: 6. Per germline, CDR1 SGHKS and CDR2 YYEKEE (reference sequence). The CDR3 loop spans 14 amino acids. The CDR3 DNA reads TGTGCCAGCAGCTTGATAACAGGGGTGGCTGAAGCTTTCTTT. Amino acid sequence: CASSLITGVAEAFF.

This clonotype was seen only a few times. The chain joins TRBV20-1 to TRBJ2-2, with unresolved D. CDR1 and CDR2 from the germline V gene are DFQATT and SNEGSKA (reference sequence). The V gene lost 5 bases and the J gene lost 1 base, with 8 bases spanning the gap. This CDR3 has 13 residues. In DNA form, the CDR3 reads TGCAGTGCTCTGCTAGGGAACACCGGGGAGCTGTTTTTT. This translates into CSALLGNTGELFF.

In this sample, this clonotype turned up many times. The gene calls are TRBV5-1 and TRBJ2-4; D is unresolved. V was cut by 5 bases and J by 6 bases, with 15 bases left in between. Looked up from germline, CDR1 is SGHRS and CDR2 is YFSETQ. CDR3 size: 14 residues. This CDR3 is CASSPAAGVNIQYF. Here the CDR3 DNA reads TGCGCCAGCAGTCCGGCAGCTGGCGTAAACATTCAGTACTTC. The full variable domain, its missing parts supplied by reference TRBV5-1 and TRBJ2-4, is KAGVTQTPRYLIKTRGQQVTLSCSPISGHRSVSWYQQTPGQGLQFLFEYFSETQRNKGNFPGRFSGRQFSNSRSEMNVSTLELGDSALYLCASSPAAGVNIQYFGAGTRLSVL.

Ten or more counts support this clonotype. V gene TRBV20-1 combines with J gene TRBJ2-3, with a possible D match to TRBD2 (6 bases). In germline, CDR1 is DFQATT, CDR2 SNEGSKA (reference sequence). V gave up 4 bases and J gave up 3 bases, with 20 bases separating them. This CDR3 region has 16 residues. In DNA form, the CDR3 reads TGCAGTGCTAAGAAACTGGAGGGCCGGGGAACAGATACGCAGTATTTT. This sequence encodes CSAKKLEGRGTDTQYF.